Presented here are 10 T cell receptor beta chains from one specimen sequenced in a study of response to subunit inactivated influenza vaccine. TCRdb recomputed calls from the RT-PCR reads with MiXCR, one row per CDR3 protein. The sample has approximately 680,000 distinct CDR3 sequences; around 16% are singletons. Sequencing used PBMCs from blood, obtained roughly 12 days after vaccination. These receptors all stem from a man aged 45-65 years who received an inactivated influenza vaccine.

The V call is TRBV6-1, the J call TRBJ2-7; TRBD1 might be the D (8 bases). The CDR3 runs 13 residues. V lost 6 bases, J lost 5 bases, and 14 bases lay in between. Germline CDR1 is MNHNS and CDR2 is SASEGT. In nucleotides, the CDR3 is TGTGCCAGCAGAAGGACAGGGAGGGACGAGCAGTACTTC. Translation gives CASRRTGRDEQYF.

This clonotype was picked up many times. V and J are TRBV28 and TRBJ2-3; no clear D gene. CDR3 length equals 13 residues. Germline lookup yields CDR1 MDHEN and CDR2 SYDVKM. V dropped 8 bases and J dropped 4 bases, with 13 bases sitting between them. DNA for the CDR3: TGTGCCAGCCGCGCTCAGAGCCCAGATACGCAGTATTTT. As protein: CASRAQSPDTQYF.

This clonotype was detected a few times. The chain carries TRBV5-1 and TRBJ2-5, with TRBD1 as a possible D gene (5 bases). Trimming took 2 bases from V and 2 from J, leaving 10 bases between them. The CDR3 length is 14 residues. The germline CDR1 and CDR2 sequences are SGHRS and YFSETQ. As DNA, the CDR3 is TGCGCCAGCAGCTTATGGACAACTCAAGAGACCCAGTACTTC. Amino acids: CASSLWTTQETQYF.

This rearrangement joins TRBV10-3 to TRBJ2-1; maybe TRBD1 (6 bases). The germline gives CDR1 ENHRY, CDR2 SYGVKD. The CDR3 contains 13 residues. The germline V and J ends were trimmed by 9 bases and 10 bases, with 19 bases remaining between them. CDR3 coding DNA: TGTGCCATGTCCGGGACACCCGACGGCGAGCAGTTCTTC. Translating it yields CAMSGTPDGEQFF.

This clonotype was picked up a small number of times. The chain employs TRBV20-1 and TRBJ2-3; the match to TRBD2 covers 7 bases. Germline V gene lookup returns CDR1 DFQATT and CDR2 SNEGSKA (reference sequence). Unmatched junction bases numbered 19, after V lost 6 bases and J lost 1 base. CDR3 length: 18 amino acids. The CDR3, as DNA: TGCAGTGCCGAGGGGATTGATTTGGCGGGAGCCCGCACAGATACGCAGTATTTT. Translating it yields CSAEGIDLAGARTDTQYF.

There are many counts of this clonotype. The CDR3 sequence: CASSPPNLRTSGGRDTQYF. The CDR3 DNA is TGTGCCAGCAGCCCTCCCAACCTAAGGACTAGCGGGGGGCGAGATACGCAGTATTTT. V and J are TRBV11-1 and TRBJ2-3; 14 bases fit TRBD2. V trimming: 5 bases; J trimming: 5 bases; junction bases outside the gene matches: 15. This CDR3 contains 19 residues. The germline V gene encodes CDR1 SGHAT and CDR2 FQDESV (reference sequence).

This clonotype was picked up a small number of times. The rearrangement links TRBV6-2 or TRBV6-3 to TRBJ2-1, with 14 bases identical to TRBD2. The length of the CDR3 is 14 residues. Trimming took 6 bases from V and 7 from J; bases not matched to a gene: 2. CDR1 is MNHEY, CDR2 SVGEGT, per germline. The CDR3 coding sequence is TGTGCCAGCAGCGGGACTAGCGGGAGAAATGAGCAGTTCTTC. Translated, it gives CASSGTSGRNEQFF.

This clonotype has a count of ten or more. The V call is TRBV5-6, the J call TRBJ2-1; D is possibly TRBD2 (5 bases). Deletions cut 3 bases from V and 15 bases from J, with 13 bases between. CDR3 size: 11 residues. The germline V gene encodes CDR1 SGHDT and CDR2 YYEEEE. The CDR3 DNA reads TGTGCCAGCAGCTCGGACTCCCTTGTGTTCTTC. It is translated as CASSSDSLVFF.

This clonotype was seen a handful of times. The genes are TRBV7-3 and TRBJ2-1; D gene uncertain. This CDR3 is built from 17 residues. CDR1 is SGHTA and CDR2 is FQGTGA in the germline V gene. V lost 2 bases, J lost 9 bases, and 23 bases lay in between. The CDR3 region is CASSLLPPSGSVSEQFF. Here the CDR3 DNA reads TGTGCCAGCAGCTTATTGCCCCCATCCGGCAGCGTCAGTGAGCAGTTCTTC. Complete variable domain (other parts from reference TRBV7-3 and TRBJ2-1): GAGVSQTPSNKVTEKGKYVELRCDPISGHTALYWYRQSLGQGPEFLIYFQGTGAADDSGLPNDRFFAVRPEGSVSTLKIQRTERGDSAVYLCASSLLPPSGSVSEQFFGPGTRLTVL.

V is TRBV27 and J is TRBJ2-3; TRBD1 or TRBD2 may be the D gene (5 bases each). The CDR3 spans 15 residues. CDR1 MNHEY and CDR2 SMNVEV come from the germline V gene (reference sequence). Trimming removed 3 bases at V and 4 bases at J, with 14 bases between. CDR3 DNA: TGTGCCAGCAGTTTGTTTCCCCGGGGCGCAGATACGCAGTATTTT. This gives the protein CASSLFPRGADTQYF.